The clone carrying this TCR beta chain was seen a handful of times. This entry is derived from a study of blood T cell repertoires in COVID-19. Study-level background: Acute and convalescent COVID-19 samples came from the United States, Italy and Spain. T cells, B-cell-depleted T cells, or PBMCs supplied cDNA or gDNA.

Germline CDR1 is SGDLS and CDR2 is YYNGEE. V lost 10 bases and J lost 3; bases outside the gene matches: 6. The CDR3 loop spans 13 amino acids. Original processing methods: Counts of nucleated cells, estimated from reference gene primer amplification, were obtained. Clones were read by immunoSEQ multiplex PCR, and TCRdb kept only the in-frame ones, dropping some. V, J and clone size derive from that table, while D and trimming were established from the DNA sequence. Of 200,000 to 250,000 clones listed, approximately 77% are singletons. V and J are TRBV9 and TRBJ2-2; 7 nucleotides line up with TRBD2. Sequenced input: peripheral blood. The clonotype was recovered from a woman older than 75 with acute or convalescent COVID-19. CDR3 bases: TGTGCCTCCGCGGGGGACTACACCGGGGAGCTGTTTTTT. This codes for CASAGDYTGELFF.